What follows is one T cell receptor (beta chain) and its context. Its antigen remains unidentified. The sample comes from a study of early stage breast cancer tumors. Overall study: Of some 17 invasive breast tumors, about a dozen were hormone receptor-positive, HER2-negative. Around 10-fold was the mean read coverage per sample. Study observations and caveats: Tumors had 2.5 to 3-fold higher T cell density and higher clonality than adjacent normal breast tissue.

Each sample had two DNA replicates, about 0.5 ug blood or around 1.4 ug tissue. The data were produced by immunoSEQ multiplex PCR, yet TCRdb's version contains in-frame clones alone and is incomplete. The sample includes tens of thousands of clones, more than 60% of them seen just once. V was clipped by 0 bases and J by 4 bases, with 9 bases between them. Germline-derived CDR1 and CDR2 are GTSNPN and SVGIG (reference sequence). The CDR3 contains 13 residues. The sequencing sample was made of blood. The chain recombines TRBV30 with TRBJ1-1; D is perhaps TRBD1 (5 bases). The receptor comes from a person aged 30 to 40 with breast cancer. The CDR3 DNA reads as TGTGCCTGGAGTGTCGCGGGGACCACTGAAGCTTTCTTT. Translating it yields CAWSVAGTTEAFF.